This section outlines one T cell receptor (beta chain) sequence together with its context. Its specificity is unknown. The CDR3 contains 10 residues. V was cut by 9 bases and J by 8 bases, with 10 bases left in between. CDR1 LNHDA and CDR2 SQIVND come from the germline V gene (reference sequence). This entry is derived from a study of cytomegalovirus exposure and HLA in healthy donors. The study, taken as a whole, reports: Among TCR beta chains of equal frequency, HLA-associated ones were more clonally expanded in a later analysis.

PCR employed 60 Vbeta and 13 Jbeta primers. This table comes from immunoSEQ multiplex PCR, and its TCRdb copy is limited to in-frame clones, with some not included. Of 89,000 or so clones in the sample, roughly 77% are singletons; the top ten hold more than 3.5%. Sequencing was carried out using PBMCs. The chain links TRBV19 to TRBJ1-2; TRBD1 is a possible D gene (5 bases). This clonotype was obtained from a man aged 55-75 years in good health and CMV-seronegative. CDR3 sequence reads: CASGGEGYTF. DNA for the CDR3: TGTGCCAGCGGGGGGGAGGGCTACACCTTC.